This entry lists 2 T cell receptor beta chains sequenced from one sample in a study of T-cell reconstitution after alpha-beta-depleted transplantation in children. Overall study findings and caveats: Among T cells one year after transplant, newly produced cells accounted for most counts and diversity.

Their antigens are not known. Molecular barcoding with unique molecular identifiers was used for the TCRbeta library. TCRdb called the PCR reads again in MiXCR, with one record for every CDR3 protein. The sample has 250,000 to 300,000 distinct CDR3 sequences; 6.5% to 9% are singletons. The sample consisted of peripheral blood, taken 360 days after TCRalphabeta/CD19-depleted stem cell transplant. These receptors were taken from a female patient aged 2 to 10 who had a stem cell transplant for Fanconi anemia, so the T cells may come from the graft donor.

Many counts were recorded for this clonotype. The V gene is TRBV12-3 or TRBV12-4, the J gene TRBJ2-1, with unresolved D. The V end lost 3 bases, the J end lost 4 bases, and 7 bases lay between the germline ends. The CDR3 runs 13 residues. The CDR3 here is CASSFLRYNEQFF. The CDR3, as DNA: TGTGCCAGCAGTTTTTTAAGGTACAATGAGCAGTTCTTC.

This clonotype was observed at least ten times. The rearrangement joins TRBV21-1 to TRBJ2-1; no DNA check was done on the table's D call, TRBD2. TRBV21-1 is a recognized pseudogene. The length of the CDR3 is 19 residues. This chain's CDR3 is CASSKALGSSGRGGNEQFF. CDR3 coding DNA: TGTGCCAGCAGCAAAGCGCTAGGGAGTAGCGGGAGAGGGGGCAATGAGCAGTTCTTC.